The clone carrying this T cell receptor beta chain has ten or more counts. Its antigen is as yet unknown. Time point described: newly diagnosed GD, antithyroid drugs for less than 3 months. The TCR library used RNA extracted from PBMCs. Researchers made TCR beta libraries by using iRepertoire HTBI primers and running Arm-PCR on CDR3 regions. Authors' analysis steps: From all samples, identification returned some 13 TRBJ and approximately 63 TRBV segments. In TCRdb, the multiplex PCR reads were re-called with MiXCR into one record per CDR3 protein. These V and J calls rely on TCRdb rather than the paper's analysis. The sample carries about 540,000 distinct CDR3 sequences, 13% recorded once. The data belong to a study of regulatory T cells in long-lasting Graves disease. Study-level results: Persistent cases favored TRBV28, TRBJ1-2 and TRBJ2-5.

Trimming removed 3 bases at V and 4 bases at J, with 7 bases between. CDR3 length: 12 amino acids. Germline V gene sequence: CDR1 SEHNR, CDR2 FQNEAQ (reference sequence). The sample also formed part of further work on T cells in Graves' hyperthyroidism and ophthalmopathy. That study adds: Hyperthyroidism patients were newly diagnosed, had disease duration under 2 months, and were aged 18 to 65 years. Uncontrolled infection, other autoimmune disease, pregnancy or lactation led to exclusion.

This TCR came from a man aged 25 to 40 with Graves disease. Sequencing used peripheral blood mononuclear cells (PBMCs), obtained at new diagnosis, from a patient treated with antithyroid drugs. The chain couples TRBV7-9 to TRBJ2-7, with D perhaps given as TRBD1 or TRBD2 (5 bases each). This CDR3 is CASSLGVYEQYF. The CDR3 region has the DNA TGTGCCAGCAGCTTGGGGGTTTACGAGCAGTACTTC.